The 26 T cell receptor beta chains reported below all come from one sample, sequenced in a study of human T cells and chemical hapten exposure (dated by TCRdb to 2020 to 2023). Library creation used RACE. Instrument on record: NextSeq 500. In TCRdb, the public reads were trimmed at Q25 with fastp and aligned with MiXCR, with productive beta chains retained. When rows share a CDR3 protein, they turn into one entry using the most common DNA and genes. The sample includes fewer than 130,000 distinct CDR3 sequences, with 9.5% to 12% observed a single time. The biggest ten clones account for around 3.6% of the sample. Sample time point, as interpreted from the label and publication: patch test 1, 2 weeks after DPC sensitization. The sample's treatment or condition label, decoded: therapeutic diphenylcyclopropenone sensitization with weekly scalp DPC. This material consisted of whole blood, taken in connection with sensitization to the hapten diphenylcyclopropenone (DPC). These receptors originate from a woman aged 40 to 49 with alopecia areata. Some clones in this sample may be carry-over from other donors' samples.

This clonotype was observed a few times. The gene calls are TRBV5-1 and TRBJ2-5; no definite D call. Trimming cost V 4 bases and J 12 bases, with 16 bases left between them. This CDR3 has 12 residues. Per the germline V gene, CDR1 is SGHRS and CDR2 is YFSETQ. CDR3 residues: CASSQDRAPEYF. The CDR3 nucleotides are TGCGCCAGCAGCCAAGACCGAGCCCCCGAGTACTTC.

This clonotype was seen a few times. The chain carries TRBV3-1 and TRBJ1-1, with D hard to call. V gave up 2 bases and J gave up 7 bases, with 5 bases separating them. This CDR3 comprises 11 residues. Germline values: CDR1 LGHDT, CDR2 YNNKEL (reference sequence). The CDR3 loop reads CASSQQYEAFF. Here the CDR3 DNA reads TGTGCCAGCAGCCAACAGTATGAAGCTTTCTTT.

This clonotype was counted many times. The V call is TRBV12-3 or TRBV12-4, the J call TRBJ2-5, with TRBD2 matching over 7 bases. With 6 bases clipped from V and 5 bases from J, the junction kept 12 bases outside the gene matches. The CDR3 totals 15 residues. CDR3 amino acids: CASRPSGAFRETQYF. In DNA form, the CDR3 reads TGTGCCAGCAGACCTAGCGGCGCCTTCAGGGAGACCCAGTACTTC.

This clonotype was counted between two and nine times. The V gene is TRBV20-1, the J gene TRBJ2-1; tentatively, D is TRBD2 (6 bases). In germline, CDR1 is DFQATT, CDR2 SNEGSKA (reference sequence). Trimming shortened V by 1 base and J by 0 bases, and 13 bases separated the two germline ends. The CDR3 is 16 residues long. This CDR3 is CSARGPGVSSYNEQFF. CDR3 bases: TGCAGTGCTAGAGGCCCGGGAGTGAGCTCCTACAATGAGCAGTTCTTC.

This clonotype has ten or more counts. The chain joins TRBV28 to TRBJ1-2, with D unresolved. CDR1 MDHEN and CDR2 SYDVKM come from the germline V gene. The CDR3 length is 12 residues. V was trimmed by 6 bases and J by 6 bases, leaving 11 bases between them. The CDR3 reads CASRIDLDGYTF. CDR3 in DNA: TGTGCCAGCAGGATTGATCTCGATGGCTACACCTTC.

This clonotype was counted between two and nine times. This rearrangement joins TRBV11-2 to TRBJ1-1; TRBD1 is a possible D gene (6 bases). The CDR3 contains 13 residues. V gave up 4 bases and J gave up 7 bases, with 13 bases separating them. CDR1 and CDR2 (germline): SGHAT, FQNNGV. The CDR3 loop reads CASSSRRGIEAFF. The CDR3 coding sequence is TGTGCCAGCAGCTCCCGGAGGGGGATTGAAGCTTTCTTT.

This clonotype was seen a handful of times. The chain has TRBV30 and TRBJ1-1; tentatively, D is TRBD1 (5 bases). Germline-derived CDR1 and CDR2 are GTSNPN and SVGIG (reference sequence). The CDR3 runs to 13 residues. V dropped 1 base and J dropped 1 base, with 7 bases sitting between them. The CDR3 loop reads CAWSGQRNTEAFF. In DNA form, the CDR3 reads TGTGCCTGGAGTGGACAGAGGAACACTGAAGCTTTCTTT.

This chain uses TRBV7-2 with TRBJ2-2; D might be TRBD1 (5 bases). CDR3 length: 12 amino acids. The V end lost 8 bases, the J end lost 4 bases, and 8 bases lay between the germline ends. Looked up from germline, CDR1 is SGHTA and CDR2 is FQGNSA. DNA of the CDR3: TGTGCCAGCTTTAGGGGCACCGGGGAGCTGTTTTTT. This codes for CASFRGTGELFF.

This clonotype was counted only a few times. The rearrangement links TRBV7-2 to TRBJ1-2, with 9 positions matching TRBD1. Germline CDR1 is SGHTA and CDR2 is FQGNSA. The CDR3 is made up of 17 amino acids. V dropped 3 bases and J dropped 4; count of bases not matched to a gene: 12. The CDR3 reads CASSLLGEQGARYGYTF. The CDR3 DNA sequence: TGTGCCAGCAGCTTGTTAGGTGAACAGGGGGCGCGCTATGGCTACACCTTC.

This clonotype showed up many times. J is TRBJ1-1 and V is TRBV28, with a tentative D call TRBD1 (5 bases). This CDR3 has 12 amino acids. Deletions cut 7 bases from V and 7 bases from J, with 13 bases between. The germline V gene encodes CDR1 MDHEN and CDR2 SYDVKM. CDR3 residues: CASTLGRFEAFF. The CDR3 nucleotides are TGTGCCAGCACCCTGGGACGGTTTGAAGCTTTCTTT.

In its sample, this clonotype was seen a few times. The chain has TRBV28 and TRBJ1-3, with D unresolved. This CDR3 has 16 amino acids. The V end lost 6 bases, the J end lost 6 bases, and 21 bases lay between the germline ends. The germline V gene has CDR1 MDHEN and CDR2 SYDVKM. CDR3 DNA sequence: TGTGCCAGCAGCGTACAGTCCATCGGCCCCATAAACACCATATATTTT. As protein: CASSVQSIGPINTIYF.

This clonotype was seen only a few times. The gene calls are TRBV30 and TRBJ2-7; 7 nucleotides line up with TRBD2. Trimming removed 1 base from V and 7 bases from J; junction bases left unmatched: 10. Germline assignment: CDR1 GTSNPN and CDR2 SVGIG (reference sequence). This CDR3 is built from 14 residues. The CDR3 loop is CAWSGLGGSTEQYF. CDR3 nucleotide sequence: TGTGCCTGGAGTGGACTGGGGGGGTCTACGGAGCAGTACTTC.

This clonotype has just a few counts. The CDR3 region is CASSQVTPPGYNEQFF. The CDR3 DNA is TGCGCCAGCAGCCAAGTAACTCCCCCGGGTTACAATGAGCAGTTCTTC. V gene TRBV4-1 combines with J gene TRBJ2-1; D remains ambiguous. V shed 1 base and J shed 4 bases, with 14 bases lying between them. The CDR3 length is 16 residues. CDR1 and CDR2 (germline): MGHRA, YSYEKL.

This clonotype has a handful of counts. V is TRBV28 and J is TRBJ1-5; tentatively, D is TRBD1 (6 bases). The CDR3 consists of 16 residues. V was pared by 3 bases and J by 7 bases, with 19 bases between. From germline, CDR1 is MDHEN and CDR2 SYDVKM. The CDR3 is CASSLVGTPAGQPQHF. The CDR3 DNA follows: TGTGCCAGCAGTTTGGTAGGGACACCGGCGGGGCAGCCCCAGCATTTT.

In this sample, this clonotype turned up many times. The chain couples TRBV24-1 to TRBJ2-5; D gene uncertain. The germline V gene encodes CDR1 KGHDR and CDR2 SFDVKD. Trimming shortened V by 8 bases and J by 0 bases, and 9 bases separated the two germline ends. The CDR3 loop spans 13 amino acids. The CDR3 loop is CATKTPYQETQYF. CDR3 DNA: TGTGCCACCAAGACACCGTACCAAGAGACCCAGTACTTC.

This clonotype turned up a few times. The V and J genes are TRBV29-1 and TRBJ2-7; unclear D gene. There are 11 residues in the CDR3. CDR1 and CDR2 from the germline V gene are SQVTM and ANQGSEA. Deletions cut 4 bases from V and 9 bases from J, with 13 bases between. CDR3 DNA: TGCAGCGTTGGGGGATCCTCATGGCAGTACTTC. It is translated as CSVGGSSWQYF.

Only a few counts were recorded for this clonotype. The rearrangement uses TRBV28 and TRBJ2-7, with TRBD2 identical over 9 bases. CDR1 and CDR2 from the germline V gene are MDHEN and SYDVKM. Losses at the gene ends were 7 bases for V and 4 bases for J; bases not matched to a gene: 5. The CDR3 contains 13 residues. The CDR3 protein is CASIAGVRYEQYF. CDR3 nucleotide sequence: TGTGCCAGCATAGCGGGAGTTAGGTACGAGCAGTACTTC.

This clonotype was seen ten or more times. CDR3 region: CSAKDRGTLQETQYF. CDR3 coding DNA: TGCAGTGCTAAGGACAGGGGGACCCTCCAAGAGACCCAGTACTTC. The V call is TRBV20-1, the J call TRBJ2-5, with TRBD1 identical over 10 bases. With V trimmed by 4 bases and J by 1 base, 6 bases remained unmatched. Germline V gene data show CDR1 as DFQATT and CDR2 as SNEGSKA (reference sequence). CDR3 size: 15 residues.

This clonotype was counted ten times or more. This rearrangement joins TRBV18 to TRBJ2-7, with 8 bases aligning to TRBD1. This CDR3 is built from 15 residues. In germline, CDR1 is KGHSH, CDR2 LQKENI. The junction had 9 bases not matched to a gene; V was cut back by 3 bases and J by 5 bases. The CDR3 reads CASSPKGQGSNEQYF. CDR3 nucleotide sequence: TGTGCCAGCTCACCGAAAGGACAGGGTTCCAACGAGCAGTACTTC.

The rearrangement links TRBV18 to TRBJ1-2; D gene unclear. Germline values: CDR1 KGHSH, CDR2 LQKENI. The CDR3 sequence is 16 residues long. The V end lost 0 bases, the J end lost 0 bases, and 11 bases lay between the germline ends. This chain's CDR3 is CASSPPSESANYGYTF. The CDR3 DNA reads TGTGCCAGCTCACCACCGTCGGAATCCGCTAACTATGGCTACACCTTC.

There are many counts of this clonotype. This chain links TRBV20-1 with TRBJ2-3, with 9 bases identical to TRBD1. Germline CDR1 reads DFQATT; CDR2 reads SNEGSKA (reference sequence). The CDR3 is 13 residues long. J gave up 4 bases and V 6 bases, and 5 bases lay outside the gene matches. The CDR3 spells CSAKQGAADTQYF. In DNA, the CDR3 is TGCAGTGCCAAACAGGGGGCGGCAGATACGCAGTATTTT.

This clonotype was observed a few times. This CDR3 is CASSAPLGSLYGYTF. CDR3 DNA sequence: TGTGCCAGCAGTGCGCCCCTGGGCAGCCTCTATGGCTACACCTTC. This rearrangement joins TRBV5-4 to TRBJ1-2; unclear D gene. This CDR3 spans 15 amino acids. The V and J ends lost 5 bases and 4 bases respectively, with 18 bases between them. Looked up from germline, CDR1 is SGHNT and CDR2 is YYREEE (reference sequence). The full variable domain, with the rest looked up from reference TRBV5-4 and TRBJ1-2, is ETGVTQSPTHLIKTRGQQVTLRCSSQSGHNTVSWYQQALGQGPQFIFQYYREEENGRGNFPPRFSGLQFPNYSSELNVNALELDDSALYLCASSAPLGSLYGYTFGSGTRLTVV.

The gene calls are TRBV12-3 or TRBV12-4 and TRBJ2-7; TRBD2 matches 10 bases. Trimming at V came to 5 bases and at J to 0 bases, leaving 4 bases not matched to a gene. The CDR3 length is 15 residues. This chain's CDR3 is CASSVTSGSSYEQYF. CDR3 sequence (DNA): TGTGCCAGCAGTGTGACTAGCGGGTCCTCCTACGAGCAGTACTTC.

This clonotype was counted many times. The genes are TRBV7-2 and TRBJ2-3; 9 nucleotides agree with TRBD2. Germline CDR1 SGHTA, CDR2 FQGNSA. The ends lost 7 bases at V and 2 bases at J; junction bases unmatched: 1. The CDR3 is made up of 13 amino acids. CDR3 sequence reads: CASKGLATDTQYF. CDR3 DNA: TGTGCCAGCAAGGGACTAGCCACAGATACGCAGTATTTT.

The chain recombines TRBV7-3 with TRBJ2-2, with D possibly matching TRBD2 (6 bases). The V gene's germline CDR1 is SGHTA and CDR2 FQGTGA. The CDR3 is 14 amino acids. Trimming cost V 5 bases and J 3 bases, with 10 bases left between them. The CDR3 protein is CASSVGTHTGELFF. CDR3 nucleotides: TGTGCCAGCAGCGTTGGGACTCACACCGGGGAGCTGTTTTTT.

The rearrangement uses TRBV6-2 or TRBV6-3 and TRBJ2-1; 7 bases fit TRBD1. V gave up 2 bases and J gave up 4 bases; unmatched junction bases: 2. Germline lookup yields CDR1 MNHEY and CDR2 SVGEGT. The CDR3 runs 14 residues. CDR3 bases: TGTGCCAGCAGTTACGGGACAGAGTACAATGAGCAGTTCTTC. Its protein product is CASSYGTEYNEQFF.